The 10 T cell receptor beta chains below all came from one sample that was sequenced in a study of blood T cell repertoires in COVID-19. Assay used: immunoSEQ multiplex PCR; TCRdb lists only in-frame clones, some missing. Among nearly 15,000 clones listed, around 77% were seen once. The sample was peripheral blood. The receptors come from a human donor in a cohort sampled during active COVID-19.

The chain carries TRBV6-5 and TRBJ2-7; D is uncertain. The germline CDR1 and CDR2 sequences are MNHEY and SVGAGI. The CDR3 is made up of 15 amino acids. Trimming took off 0 bases at V and 2 bases at J, with 11 bases between the two ends. CDR3 sequence reads: CASSYSKSPAYEQYF. For the CDR3, the DNA is TGTGCCAGCAGTTACTCGAAGAGCCCTGCCTACGAGCAGTACTTC.

The chain uses TRBV7-8 and TRBJ2-7, with TRBD2 identical over 11 bases. The V segment lost 5 bases and the J segment 6 bases; nucleotides outside the gene matches: 9. The CDR3 has 15 amino acids. CDR1 and CDR2 (germline): SGHVS, FQNEAQ. The CDR3 here is CASSPGGSGGGEQYF. DNA for the CDR3: TGTGCCAGCAGCCCGGGAGGTAGCGGGGGGGGCGAGCAGTACTTC.

This clone was seen only once. The J gene is TRBJ1-2, the V gene TRBV9, with 10 bases identical to TRBD1. This CDR3 comprises 14 residues. V shed 4 bases, J shed 8 bases, and the junction held 8 bases outside the gene matches. CDR1 and CDR2 (germline): SGDLS, YYNGEE. CDR3 amino acids: CASSTGQGGLGYTF. The CDR3 DNA reads as TGTGCCAGCAGCACAGGACAGGGGGGGCTCGGCTACACCTTC.

The V call is TRBV5-4, the J call TRBJ2-4, with a tentative D call TRBD1 (6 bases). Between the trimmed V and J ends, which lost 3 bases and 5 bases, there was a span of 12 bases. Looked up from germline, CDR1 is SGHNT and CDR2 is YYREEE (reference sequence). The CDR3 extends over 14 amino acids. CDR3 sequence: CASSSRDTENIQYF. CDR3 DNA sequence: TGTGCCAGCAGCTCACGGGACACCGAAAACATTCAGTACTTC.

The chain joins TRBV5-1 to TRBJ2-7, with TRBD1 identical over 9 bases. V shed 0 bases and J 0 bases; nucleotides not matched to a gene: 4. Germline CDR1 and CDR2: SGHRS and YFSETQ. CDR3 length: 16 residues. The chain's CDR3 is CASSLATGGNSYEQYF. CDR3 sequence (DNA): TGCGCCAGCAGCTTGGCCACAGGGGGCAACTCCTACGAGCAGTACTTC.

This chain joins TRBV9 and TRBJ1-3; D might be TRBD1 (5 bases). CDR1 and CDR2 (germline): SGDLS, YYNGEE. V dropped 0 bases and J dropped 4 bases, with 14 bases sitting between them. CDR3 length equals 16 residues. This CDR3 is CASSVGGQIEGNTIYF. DNA for the CDR3: TGTGCCAGCAGCGTAGGGGGCCAAATAGAGGGAAACACCATATATTTT.

This clone was detected only a few times. V usage is TRBV6-5 and J usage is TRBJ1-1; D is undetermined. V was cut by 6 bases and J by 2 bases, with 13 bases left in between. Germline-derived CDR1 and CDR2 are MNHEY and SVGAGI. This CDR3 is 14 amino acids long. Here the CDR3 DNA reads TGTGCCAGCAGCCCCGGCGGGCCTAACACTGAAGCTTTCTTT. Translated: CASSPGGPNTEAFF.

The chain employs TRBV28 and TRBJ1-4; tentative D call: TRBD1 (5 bases). The CDR3 consists of 13 residues. The germline V gene has CDR1 MDHEN and CDR2 SYDVKM. V lost 11 bases, J lost 10 bases, and 20 bases lay in between. CDR3 protein: CASWGGKLGKLFF. CDR3 DNA: TGTGCCTCATGGGGGGGTAAATTGGGAAAACTGTTTTTT.

This clone was counted a few times. The chain employs TRBV29-1 and TRBJ2-3; TRBD2 matches at 9 bases. Germline loops: CDR1 SQVTM, CDR2 ANQGSEA. V shed 6 bases, J shed 2 bases, and the junction held 6 bases outside the gene matches. The CDR3 covers 14 residues. The chain's CDR3 is CSVRLAEFTDTQYF. The CDR3 DNA sequence: TGCAGCGTCAGACTAGCGGAGTTCACAGATACGCAGTATTTT.

This clone showed up just once. CDR3 coding DNA: TGTGCCATCAGTGAGTCGGGTCAGGGGGCCCACGAGCAGTACTTC. It yields the protein CAISESGQGAHEQYF. J is TRBJ2-7 and V is TRBV10-3, with 8 bases matching TRBD1. Trimming cost V 0 bases and J 5 bases; bases outside gene matches: 6. Germline CDR1 ENHRY, CDR2 SYGVKD. The CDR3 is made up of 15 amino acids.